The rows below give T cell receptor beta chains drawn from one sample of a study of blood T cell repertoires in COVID-19. Assay used: immunoSEQ multiplex PCR; TCRdb lists only in-frame clones, some missing. Here the sample spans about 150,000 clones, approximately 85% being singletons. Material for sequencing was peripheral blood. These receptors were collected from a man older than 75 with COVID-19, enrolled during active disease. CDR3s include the opening cysteine and the closing phenylalanine or tryptophan. A D gene is named only where the DNA matches it firmly. Only part of the rows carry a size: once, few, many, or a class if the clone is expanded.

>TRBD1|TRBJ1-1|.|TRBV19
CASSTQGANTEAFF
TGTGCCAGTAGTACTCAGGGGGCGAACACTGAAGCTTTCTTT
>TRBD1|TRBJ1-1|.|TRBV5-1
CASSLAGTDRVNTEAFF
TGCGCCAGCAGCTTGGCCGGAACCGACAGGGTGAACACTGAAGCTTTCTTT
>TRBD1|TRBJ1-2|few|TRBV5-6
CASSLGQGLSGYTF
TGTGCCAGCAGCTTGGGACAGGGGCTGTCTGGCTACACCTTC
>TRBD1|TRBJ1-5|.|TRBV6-5
CASRPHQGANQPQHF
TGTGCCAGCAGACCTCACCAGGGGGCCAATCAGCCCCAGCATTTT
>.|TRBJ1-2|.|TRBV6-1
CASSETGLQGFVSYGYTF
TGTGCCAGCAGTGAAACCGGGCTACAGGGATTTGTCAGCTATGGCTACACCTTC
>TRBD1|TRBJ1-2|.|TRBV7-9
CASSLWDSLYGYTF
TGTGCCAGCAGCCTGTGGGACAGCCTCTATGGCTACACCTTC
>.|TRBJ1-1|.|TRBV18
CASSTDRQVGNTEAFF
TGTGCCAGCTCAACCGACAGGCAGGTTGGGAACACTGAAGCTTTCTTT
>.|TRBJ1-5|.|TRBV7-8
CASSLGGGLSNQPQHF
TGTGCCAGCAGCCTGGGGGGGGGCCTTAGCAATCAGCCCCAGCATTTT
>.|TRBJ1-4|.|TRBV7-2
CASSLGRGGDSTNEKLFF
TGTGCCAGCAGCTTAGGGAGGGGGGGCGATTCAACTAATGAAAAACTGTTTTTT
>.|TRBJ2-2|.|TRBV5-8
CASSFRGLFTGELFF
TGTGCCAGCAGTTTTAGGGGATTATTCACCGGGGAGCTGTTTTTT
>.|TRBJ1-3|few|TRBV7-8
CASSFRDSAGNTIYF
TGTGCCAGCAGCTTCCGGGACTCGGCTGGAAACACCATATATTTT
>.|TRBJ2-3|.|TRBV29-1
CSVEDRGDSTDTQYF
TGCAGCGTTGAAGATCGCGGGGATAGCACAGATACGCAGTATTTT
>TRBD1|TRBJ2-2|.|TRBV5-4
CASKPGQGLNTGELFF
TGTGCCAGCAAGCCGGGACAGGGGCTAAACACCGGGGAGCTGTTTTTT
>.|TRBJ1-1|.|TRBV18
CASSRGGGWVTEAFF
TGTGCCAGCTCACGCGGGGGGGGCTGGGTCACTGAAGCTTTCTTT
>.|TRBJ1-2|.|TRBV10-3
CAISSDRGYGYTF
TGTGCCATCAGTTCAGACAGAGGTTATGGCTACACCTTC
>TRBD1|TRBJ2-2|.|TRBV3-1/TRBV3-2
CASSQRGHTGELFF
TGTGCCAGCAGCCAGAGGGGGCACACCGGGGAGCTGTTTTTT
>.|TRBJ2-5|.|TRBV4-1
CASSQERYGRETQYF
TGCGCCAGCAGCCAAGAGAGGTATGGAAGGGAGACCCAGTACTTC
>TRBD2|TRBJ2-7|.|TRBV10-3
CASGRDSEGEQYF
TGTGCCAGCGGGAGGGACAGTGAAGGAGAGCAGTACTTC
>TRBD1|TRBJ1-6|.|TRBV6-5
CASKSGTGGSPLHF
TGTGCCAGCAAGTCGGGGACAGGGGGATCACCCCTCCACTTT
>TRBD1|TRBJ1-1|few|TRBV4-2
CASSHTGQGASEAFF
TGTGCCAGCAGCCACACGGGACAGGGGGCGTCTGAAGCTTTCTTT
>.|TRBJ2-5|.|TRBV5-4
CASSSPLWTDETQYF
TGTGCCAGCAGCTCCCCACTTTGGACAGACGAGACCCAGTACTTC
>.|TRBJ1-1|.|TRBV6-2/TRBV6-3
CASSYSTSGRGTEAFF
TGTGCCAGCAGTTACTCGACATCGGGGCGGGGAACTGAAGCTTTCTTT
>.|TRBJ2-7|.|TRBV18
CASSPRLDEQYF
TGTGCCAGCTCACCACGTTTAGACGAGCAGTACTTC